Listed below are T cell receptor beta chains from one sample, sequenced in a study of shared clonotypes between healthy human individuals. TCRdb's table, derived via immunoSEQ multiplex PCR, lists solely in-frame clones and lacks some. The data contain around 2,100,000 clones, about 95% of them singletons. Sequenced material: naive CD8+ T cells sorted from blood. The receptors were gathered from a man between 18 and 35 years old in good health. Both conserved end residues are part of each CDR3. D genes are given only for firm matches. A row's size may be missing; if present it is once, few, many or a size class.

cdr3_aa cdr3_nt cdr3_length v_call clone_size j_call d_call
CASSHHTGGGSNQPQHF TGTGCCAGCAGTCACCACACGGGGGGAGGGAGCAATCAGCCCCAGCATTTT 17 TRBV2 NA TRBJ1-5 NA
CASSVDSYEQYF TGTGCCAGCAGTGTGGACAGCTACGAGCAGTACTTC 12 TRBV6-1 once TRBJ2-7 NA
CASSWTGGGHEQYF TGTGCCAGCAGTTGGACAGGGGGCGGCCACGAGCAGTACTTC 14 TRBV28 NA TRBJ2-7 TRBD1
CSVPGTGGSYEQYF TGCAGCGTCCCCGGGACAGGAGGATCCTACGAGCAGTACTTC 14 TRBV29-1 NA TRBJ2-7 TRBD1
CASSPNDEQYF TGTGCCAGCAGCCCAAACGACGAGCAGTACTTC 11 TRBV7-9 NA TRBJ2-7 NA
CASSAIAVSYNEQFF TGTGCCAGCAGTGCCATAGCGGTCTCCTACAATGAGCAGTTCTTC 15 TRBV6-1 NA TRBJ2-1 NA
CASSGGSSYNEQFF TGTGCCAGCAGCGGGGGGAGCTCCTACAATGAGCAGTTCTTC 14 TRBV28 NA TRBJ2-1 TRBD2
CASSWVMEGHQETQYF TGTGCCAGCAGTTGGGTCATGGAGGGGCACCAAGAGACCCAGTACTTC 16 TRBV6-6 NA TRBJ2-5 NA
CASSLPGSSYEQYF TGTGCCAGCAGCTTACCGGGGTCCTCCTACGAGCAGTACTTC 14 TRBV7-2 NA TRBJ2-7 NA
CASSLRWQAGGAEAFF TGTGCCAGCAGTTTAAGGTGGCAGGCCGGCGGAGCTGAAGCTTTCTTT 16 TRBV28 NA TRBJ1-1 NA
CASSLDYQVHEQYF TGTGCCAGCAGCTTAGATTATCAGGTACACGAGCAGTACTTC 14 TRBV7-9 NA TRBJ2-7 NA
CASFGQGVYEQYF TGTGCCAGCTTCGGACAGGGGGTATACGAGCAGTACTTC 13 TRBV6-1 NA TRBJ2-7 TRBD1
CASSQDPAYQETQYF TGCGCCAGCAGCCAAGATCCGGCGTATCAAGAGACCCAGTACTTC 15 TRBV4-1 NA TRBJ2-5 NA
CATTTTSGKFTDTQYF TGCGCCACCACAACCACTAGCGGGAAATTCACAGATACGCAGTATTTT 16 TRBV10-1 NA TRBJ2-3 TRBD2
CASSSRTGVNEKLFF TGTGCCAGCAGCTCCCGGACAGGGGTTAATGAAAAACTGTTTTTT 15 TRBV13 NA TRBJ1-4 TRBD1
CASSQPGLAGHEQFF TGCGCCAGCAGCCAACCGGGACTAGCGGGCCATGAGCAGTTCTTC 15 TRBV4-1 NA TRBJ2-1 TRBD2
CASSQEMVVYEQYF TGCGCCAGCAGCCAAGAAATGGTAGTTTACGAGCAGTACTTC 14 TRBV4-1 NA TRBJ2-7 NA
CAAGPELPETQYF TGTGCCGCGGGGCCAGAACTGCCAGAGACCCAGTACTTC 13 TRBV6-5 NA TRBJ2-5 NA
CAWEGTSGNTIYF TGTGCCTGGGAAGGGACGAGCGGAAACACCATATATTTT 13 TRBV30 NA TRBJ1-3 NA
CASSYDQGAGGYTF TGTGCCAGCAGCTACGATCAGGGGGCAGGTGGCTACACCTTC 14 TRBV5-4 NA TRBJ1-2 TRBD1
CASSDLQGAGAEAFF TGTGCCAGCAGCGACTTACAGGGTGCGGGGGCTGAAGCTTTCTTT 15 TRBV9 NA TRBJ1-1 NA
CASSLYPGAGYEQYF TGTGCCAGCAGCTTGTATCCGGGGGCTGGCTACGAGCAGTACTTC 15 TRBV5-6 NA TRBJ2-7 NA
CASSYGVHNEQFF TGTGCCAGCAGTTACGGGGTCCACAATGAGCAGTTCTTC 13 TRBV6-5 NA TRBJ2-1 NA
CASSARGYGYGYTF TGTGCCAGCAGTGCGCGGGGTTACGGCTATGGCTACACCTTC 14 TRBV6-1 NA TRBJ1-2 NA
CASSSQGMNTGELFF TGTGCCAGCAGTTCTCAGGGGATGAACACCGGGGAGCTGTTTTTT 15 TRBV2 NA TRBJ2-2 NA
CASSQDATYEQYF TGCGCCAGCAGCCAAGATGCCACCTACGAGCAGTACTTC 13 TRBV4-3 NA TRBJ2-7 NA
CASSVGGGTTGELFF TGTGCCAGCAGCGTTGGGGGAGGGACCACCGGGGAGCTGTTTTTT 15 TRBV9 NA TRBJ2-2 TRBD2
CASRGEGLKYF TGTGCCAGTAGGGGGGAAGGGTTGAAGTACTTC 11 TRBV19 NA TRBJ2-7 NA
CASSSTGGNEKLFF TGTGCCAGCAGTTCGACAGGGGGAAATGAAAAACTGTTTTTT 14 TRBV6-1 NA TRBJ1-4 TRBD1
CASSFGGGEAFF TGTGCCAGCAGCTTCGGAGGGGGTGAAGCTTTCTTT 12 TRBV11-3 once TRBJ1-1 NA
CASSIEHQSSGANVLTF TGTGCCAGTAGTATAGAACACCAGAGCTCTGGGGCCAACGTCCTGACTTTC 17 TRBV19 NA TRBJ2-6 NA
CASSFHSLGTDYGYTF TGTGCCAGCAGCTTTCACTCCTTGGGGACGGACTATGGCTACACCTTC 16 TRBV5-6 few TRBJ1-2 NA
CASSTVPAGGPQDTQYF TGTGCCAGCAGCACCGTCCCGGCGGGAGGGCCCCAAGATACGCAGTATTTT 17 TRBV9 NA TRBJ2-3 TRBD2
CASSEVAGATYNEQFF TGTGCCAGCAGTGAAGTAGCGGGAGCTACCTACAATGAGCAGTTCTTC 16 TRBV2 NA TRBJ2-1 TRBD2
CASSIRYGYTF TGTGCCAGTAGTATACGGTATGGCTACACCTTC 11 TRBV19 few TRBJ1-2 NA
CASSSGWTGELFF TGTGCTAGCAGCAGCGGGTGGACCGGGGAGCTGTTTTTT 13 TRBV7-7 NA TRBJ2-2 NA
CASSLAGLGLDTQYF TGTGCCAGCAGCTTAGCGGGACTAGGTTTGGATACGCAGTATTTT 15 TRBV7-9 NA TRBJ2-3 TRBD2
CASSLGSENQPQHF TGTGCCAGCAGTTTAGGCAGTGAAAATCAGCCCCAGCATTTT 14 TRBV28 NA TRBJ1-5 NA
CASSENPPGGEYGNTIYF TGTGCCAGCAGTGAGAATCCCCCTGGAGGGGAGTACGGAAACACCATATATTTT 18 TRBV6-1 NA TRBJ1-3 NA
CAWSEVDYSYNSPLHF TGTGCCTGGAGTGAAGTGGATTATTCCTATAATTCACCCCTCCACTTT 16 TRBV30 NA TRBJ1-6 NA
CASSLRNTIYF TGTGCCAGCAGCTTAAGAAACACCATATATTTT 11 TRBV7-4 NA TRBJ1-3 NA
CASSSTGGSYEQYF TGTGCCAGCAGCTCCACAGGGGGGTCCTACGAGCAGTACTTC 14 TRBV7-9 NA TRBJ2-7 TRBD1
CASSQETGLGGNNEQFF TGTGCCAGCAGCCAAGAGACCGGACTAGGGGGTAACAATGAGCAGTTCTTC 17 TRBV4-2 NA TRBJ2-1 NA
CASSLTGTGELFF TGTGCTAGCAGCTTAACCGGGACCGGGGAGCTGTTTTTT 13 TRBV7-7 NA TRBJ2-2 NA
CASSHGWAANTEAFF TGTGCCAGCAGCCATGGGTGGGCAGCGAACACTGAAGCTTTCTTT 15 TRBV7-9 NA TRBJ1-1 NA
CASSYTSGSGANVLTF TGTGCCAGCAGTTACACCAGTGGCTCTGGGGCCAACGTCCTGACTTTC 16 TRBV6-5 once TRBJ2-6 NA
CASSVEGRSSYGYTF TGTGCCAGCAGCGTAGAGGGCCGTAGTAGTTATGGCTACACCTTC 15 TRBV9 NA TRBJ1-2 NA
CASSQDLAGQANYGYTF TGCGCCAGCAGCCAAGATCTGGCCGGGCAAGCTAACTATGGCTACACCTTC 17 TRBV4-3 NA TRBJ1-2 NA
CASSLELAGAKETQYF TGTGCCAGCAGCTTAGAACTAGCGGGGGCCAAAGAGACCCAGTACTTC 16 TRBV7-8 NA TRBJ2-5 TRBD2
CASAPWTEFYGYTF TGTGCCAGTGCCCCTTGGACAGAGTTCTATGGCTACACCTTC 14 TRBV19 NA TRBJ1-2 NA
CATSALRSWQGAEQYF TGTGCCACCAGCGCGCTCAGGTCTTGGCAGGGCGCCGAGCAGTACTTC 16 TRBV15 NA TRBJ2-7 NA
CAVSLEAFF TGTGCCGTGAGCCTAGAAGCTTTCTTT 9 TRBV27 NA TRBJ1-1 NA
CSVGTGGIEQFF TGCAGCGTCGGGACAGGGGGGATAGAGCAGTTCTTC 12 TRBV29-1 NA TRBJ2-1 TRBD1
CASTGGAGWYSPLHF TGTGCCAGTACGGGAGGAGCAGGGTGGTATTCACCCCTCCACTTT 15 TRBV19 NA TRBJ1-6 NA
CASSLARSGELFF TGTGCCAGCAGCTTAGCGAGGTCCGGGGAGCTGTTTTTT 13 TRBV7-9 NA TRBJ2-2 NA
CASSEDGYQPQHF TGCGCCAGCAGTGAGGACGGTTATCAGCCCCAGCATTTT 13 TRBV10-2 NA TRBJ1-5 NA
CASSLGRQITGELFF TGTGCCAGCAGCTTAGGCCGACAGATCACCGGGGAGCTGTTTTTT 15 TRBV13 NA TRBJ2-2 NA
CASGRIDTQYF TGTGCCAGCGGGAGGATAGATACGCAGTATTTT 11 TRBV27 NA TRBJ2-3 NA
CSVWGLAGQGRDTEAFF TGCAGCGTGTGGGGACTAGCGGGACAGGGGAGGGATACTGAAGCTTTCTTT 17 TRBV29-1 NA TRBJ1-1 TRBD1